The 30 T cell receptor beta chains listed next were all sequenced from one sample in a study of human T cells and chemical hapten exposure. TCRdb called the RACE reads again in MiXCR, with one record for every CDR3 protein. The sample shows about 120,000 distinct CDR3 sequences, roughly 13% of them seen only once. Time point indicated: patch test 1, 2 weeks after DPC sensitization. Treatment defined: therapeutic diphenylcyclopropenone sensitization with weekly scalp DPC. The starting material was whole blood, obtained in connection with sensitization to the hapten diphenylcyclopropenone (DPC). All receptors come from a man between 18 and 29 years old with alopecia areata. Some clones in this sample may be carry-over from other donors' samples.

V is TRBV15 and J is TRBJ1-1; a possible D gene is TRBD1 (5 bases). Germline-derived CDR1 and CDR2 are LNHNV and YYDKDF (reference sequence). The CDR3 loop spans 14 amino acids. Trimming took off 6 bases at V and 0 bases at J, with 11 bases between the two ends. The CDR3 DNA follows: TGTGCCACCAGTCGGGGCTACATGAACACTGAAGCTTTCTTT. Residues: CATSRGYMNTEAFF. Variable domain in full (rest from reference TRBV15 and TRBJ1-1): DAMVIQNPRYQVTQFGKPVTLSCSQTLNHNVMYWYQQKSSQAPKLLFHYYDKDFNNEADTPDNFQSRRPNTSFCFLDIRSPGLGDTAMYLCATSRGYMNTEAFFGQGTRLTVV.

This clonotype came up once. V and J are TRBV5-1 and TRBJ2-3; D is perhaps TRBD2 (5 bases). Trimming removed 0 bases at V and 4 bases at J, with 9 bases between. Germline CDR1 and CDR2: SGHRS and YFSETQ. The CDR3 length is 14 residues. The CDR3 reads CASSLESGPDTQYF. The CDR3 DNA sequence: TGCGCCAGCAGCTTGGAGAGCGGCCCAGATACGCAGTATTTT.

This clonotype was seen many times. The chain carries TRBV5-1 and TRBJ1-1, with D possibly TRBD1 on 5 matching bases. CDR1 and CDR2 (germline): SGHRS, YFSETQ. The CDR3 length is 15 residues. Deletions cut 0 bases from V and 0 bases from J, with 9 bases between. In DNA form, the CDR3 reads TGCGCCAGCAGCTTGGCCGGGGGAATGAACACTGAAGCTTTCTTT. Translating it yields CASSLAGGMNTEAFF.

This clonotype was seen only a few times. The chain combines TRBV6-4 with TRBJ1-1, with D uncertain. The CDR3 has 14 amino acids. Between the trimmed V and J ends, which lost 3 bases and 1 base, there was a span of 9 bases. The germline gives CDR1 MRHNA, CDR2 SNTAGT. For the CDR3, the DNA is TGTGCCAGCAGTGAACACCCGGGGAACACTGAAGCTTTCTTT. Protein sequence: CASSEHPGNTEAFF.

The table lists this clonotype with a few counts. The rearrangement uses TRBV29-1 and TRBJ2-5; D could derive from TRBD1 or TRBD2 (5 bases each). Germline V CDR1 and CDR2: SQVTM, ANQGSEA. V dropped 4 bases and J dropped 4 bases, with 7 bases sitting between them. The CDR3 covers 11 residues. DNA for the CDR3: TGCAGCGTTGGGGGACGAGAGACCCAGTACTTC. It yields the protein CSVGGRETQYF.

The chain links TRBV5-4 to TRBJ2-1; no definite D call. CDR3 length: 16 amino acids. The V gene's germline CDR1 is SGHNT and CDR2 YYREEE (reference sequence). V lost 0 bases and J 0 bases, leaving 10 bases between the germline ends. The CDR3 DNA reads TGTGCCAGCAGCTTGGCGACACAGAGCTCCTACAATGAGCAGTTCTTC. As protein: CASSLATQSSYNEQFF.

This clonotype has more than one count but fewer than ten. The rearrangement links TRBV7-3 to TRBJ2-2, with 9 bases aligning to TRBD2. CDR3 size: 20 residues. Germline CDR1 is SGHTA and CDR2 is FQGTGA. The V and J ends lost 4 bases and 0 bases, in that order; junction bases with no gene match: 15. The CDR3 DNA follows: TGTGCCAGCAGCTCGATCCCTGCGGGGGGGACTAGAGCGAACACCGGGGAGCTGTTTTTT. It translates to CASSSIPAGGTRANTGELFF.

This clonotype was found a few times. The chain uses TRBV7-3 and TRBJ2-3; 8 nucleotides align to TRBD1. This CDR3 comprises 14 residues. The germline V gene has CDR1 SGHTA and CDR2 FQGTGA. Trimming took 4 bases from V and 4 from J; bases not matched to a gene: 4. In nucleotides, the CDR3 is TGTGCCAGCAGCTACCAGGGGGCCCCAGATACGCAGTATTTT. This sequence encodes CASSYQGAPDTQYF.

This clonotype was detected a few times. A much larger clone sits a single nucleotide away, making a read error possible. The rearrangement links TRBV6-2 or TRBV6-3 to TRBJ2-7; D is ambiguous. This CDR3 contains 13 residues. Trimming cost V 0 bases and J 3 bases, with 6 bases left between them. Germline lookup yields CDR1 MNHEY and CDR2 SVGEGT. The CDR3 DNA follows: TGTGCCAGCAGTTACTCGATCGGCTACGAGCAGTACGTC. Residues: CASSYSIGYEQYV.

This clonotype appeared many times. The CDR3 is CASSNNSGHTQYF. The CDR3 DNA reads as TGCGCCAGCAGCAACAACTCGGGCCATACGCAGTATTTT. The genes are TRBV5-1 and TRBJ2-3, with D unclear. CDR3 size: 13 residues. Germline CDR1 SGHRS, CDR2 YFSETQ. V was cut by 4 bases and J by 7 bases, with 13 bases left in between. The full variable domain, its missing parts supplied by reference TRBV5-1 and TRBJ2-3, is KAGVTQTPRYLIKTRGQQVTLSCSPISGHRSVSWYQQTPGQGLQFLFEYFSETQRNKGNFPGRFSGRQFSNSRSEMNVSTLELGDSALYLCASSNNSGHTQYFGPGTRLTVL.

The sample holds a few counts of this clonotype. CDR3 DNA sequence: TGTGCCAGCAGCCAAGTCCTGAGGGAGACCCAGTACTTC. Encoded protein: CASSQVLRETQYF. The gene calls are TRBV3-1 and TRBJ2-5; D gene uncertain. Per germline, CDR1 LGHDT and CDR2 YNNKEL (reference sequence). The CDR3 extends over 13 amino acids. Trimming removed 1 base from V and 5 bases from J, with 8 bases in between.

This clonotype has only one observation. The chain joins TRBV12-3 or TRBV12-4 to TRBJ1-3; no reliable D call. The CDR3 is 15 residues long. V was trimmed by 5 bases and J by 0 bases, leaving 11 bases between them. The CDR3 here is CASSPLALSGNTIYF. Here the CDR3 DNA reads TGTGCCAGCAGTCCCCTGGCCCTCTCTGGAAACACCATATATTTT.

This clonotype was observed a handful of times. This rearrangement joins TRBV14 to TRBJ2-1; weak D call: TRBD2 (5 bases). Germline CDR1 and CDR2: SGHDN and FVKESK. V lost 3 bases and J lost 9, with 12 bases in between. The CDR3 runs to 13 residues. The CDR3: CASSQSLVGEQFF. CDR3 sequence (DNA): TGTGCCAGCAGCCAGTCACTAGTCGGTGAGCAGTTCTTC.

Many counts were recorded for this clonotype. The chain carries TRBV3-1 and TRBJ2-3, with unresolved D. The CDR3 consists of 14 residues. Germline-derived CDR1 and CDR2 are LGHDT and YNNKEL (reference sequence). V was trimmed by 1 base and J by 4 bases, leaving 9 bases between them. The CDR3 reads CASSQGGSSDTQYF. In DNA, the CDR3 is TGTGCCAGCAGCCAAGGTGGAAGCTCAGATACGCAGTATTTT.

The chain is built from TRBV28 and TRBJ2-7; D is perhaps TRBD2 (5 bases). The germline gives CDR1 MDHEN, CDR2 SYDVKM. Trimming cost V 6 bases and J 0 bases, with 21 bases left between them. The length of the CDR3 is 17 residues. As DNA, the CDR3 is TGTGCCAGCAGCCCCCTCTCTAGCCAGCCCATCTCCTACGAGCAGTACTTC. It yields the protein CASSPLSSQPISYEQYF.

This chain joins TRBV10-3 and TRBJ2-7, with 7 bases matching TRBD2. Germline values: CDR1 ENHRY, CDR2 SYGVKD. The CDR3 contains 13 residues. Losses at the gene ends were 5 bases for V and 3 bases for J; bases not matched to a gene: 4. This CDR3 reads CAISYREDYEQYF. For the CDR3, the DNA is TGTGCCATCAGTTACCGGGAGGACTACGAGCAGTACTTC.

V and J are TRBV20-1 and TRBJ2-7; no firm D call. V shed 1 base and J shed 3 bases, with 7 bases lying between them. The CDR3 is made up of 12 amino acids. Per the germline V gene, CDR1 is DFQATT and CDR2 is SNEGSKA (reference sequence). The CDR3 is CSARGASYEQYV. The DNA for the CDR3 is TGCAGTGCTAGAGGTGCTAGCTACGAGCAGTACGTC.

V usage is TRBV6-5 and J usage is TRBJ1-1; D gene ambiguous. CDR3 size: 15 residues. The germline V gene encodes CDR1 MNHEY and CDR2 SVGAGI. V was shortened by 3 bases and J by 0 bases, with 11 bases between the two germline ends. CDR3 in amino acids: CASSYSWSLNTEAFF. The CDR3 DNA reads TGTGCCAGCAGTTATTCCTGGTCCCTGAACACTGAAGCTTTCTTT.

This clonotype showed up just a few times. The gene calls are TRBV11-2 and TRBJ2-2; D is undetermined. This CDR3 region has 13 residues. Germline V lookup: CDR1 SGHAT, CDR2 FQNNGV. Trimming stripped 7 bases from V and 6 bases from J, with 12 bases between. CDR3: CASTEQYSGELFF. CDR3 in DNA: TGTGCCAGCACGGAACAGTACTCCGGGGAGCTGTTTTTT.

This clonotype was detected a few times. The V and J genes are TRBV10-1 and TRBJ2-3; 11 nucleotides line up with TRBD1. V trimming: 8 bases; J trimming: 4 bases; junction bases outside the gene matches: 5. This CDR3 comprises 14 residues. In germline, CDR1 is WNHNN, CDR2 SYGVQD (reference sequence). CDR3 sequence (DNA): TGCGCCAGCGGGACAGGGGGTTCAGCAGATACGCAGTATTTT. Amino acid sequence: CASGTGGSADTQYF.

The chain employs TRBV27 and TRBJ2-2, with 14 nucleotides matching TRBD2. Germline V gene sequence: CDR1 MNHEY, CDR2 SMNVEV (reference sequence). The ends lost 6 bases at V and 6 bases at J; junction bases unmatched: 3. This CDR3 comprises 15 residues. CDR3 sequence: CASRGLAGGAGELFF. DNA of the CDR3: TGTGCCAGCAGAGGACTAGCGGGGGGAGCCGGGGAGCTGTTTTTT.

This clonotype was detected ten times or more. This chain connects TRBV28 to TRBJ1-1, with D unclear. V lost 8 bases and J lost 3, with 16 bases in between. Germline loops: CDR1 MDHEN, CDR2 SYDVKM. This CDR3 is 14 amino acids long. CDR3 protein: CASLPGGEDTEAFF. The CDR3 coding sequence is TGTGCCAGCCTCCCGGGTGGGGAAGACACTGAAGCTTTCTTT. Based on the CDR3 plus reference TRBV28 and TRBJ1-1, the full variable domain is DVKVTQSSRYLVKRTGEKVFLECVQDMDHENMFWYRQDPGLGLRLIYFSYDVKMKEKGDIPEGYSVSREKKERFSLILESASTNQTSMYLCASLPGGEDTEAFFGQGTRLTVV.

This clonotype is medium-sized in the sample. V and J are TRBV7-6 and TRBJ1-4; D ambiguous. The CDR3 spans 13 residues. The V gene's germline CDR1 is SGHVS and CDR2 FNYEAQ. With 5 bases removed from V and 4 bases from J, the gap between germline ends came to 8 bases. The CDR3 sequence: CASSDGLNEKLFF. The DNA for the CDR3 is TGTGCCAGCAGCGACGGCCTTAATGAAAAACTGTTTTTT.

The chain couples TRBV5-1 to TRBJ2-3; 10 bases align to TRBD2. The length of the CDR3 is 15 residues. The trim removed 4 bases at V and 5 bases at J, leaving 7 bases unmatched. Germline V lookup: CDR1 SGHRS, CDR2 YFSETQ. The CDR3 region is CASSLSGGLGDTQYF. CDR3 in DNA: TGCGCCAGCAGCCTTAGCGGGGGGCTGGGAGATACGCAGTATTTT.

This clonotype occurred a few times. The chain recombines TRBV7-9 with TRBJ2-5, with 10 bases fitting TRBD1. The CDR3 has 16 amino acids. Per the germline V gene, CDR1 is SEHNR and CDR2 is FQNEAQ (reference sequence). V was clipped by 2 bases and J by 4 bases; unmatched bases: 7. CDR3 protein: CASSLPTGGARETQYF. Written as DNA, the CDR3 is TGTGCCAGCAGCTTACCGACAGGGGGCGCGAGAGAGACCCAGTACTTC.

This clonotype has more than one count but fewer than ten. The chain has TRBV6-2 or TRBV6-3 and TRBJ2-2; D tentatively reads TRBD1 or TRBD2 (5 bases each). The CDR3 is 15 amino acids. Trimming shortened V by 5 bases and J by 0 bases, and 10 bases separated the two germline ends. Germline V CDR1 and CDR2: MNHEY, SVGEGT. The CDR3 DNA sequence: TGTGCCAGCAGTGGGACGGCGACGAACACCGGGGAGCTGTTTTTT. Its translation is CASSGTATNTGELFF.

This clonotype was counted between two and nine times. This chain connects TRBV4-3 to TRBJ1-2; D is undetermined. The length of the CDR3 is 13 residues. The germline V and J ends were trimmed by 4 bases and 2 bases, with 8 bases remaining between them. Germline V CDR1 and CDR2: LGHNA, YSLEER. CDR3 sequence: CASSPNNNYGYTF. For the CDR3, the DNA is TGCGCCAGCAGCCCGAACAACAACTATGGCTACACCTTC.

The rearrangement joins TRBV11-2 to TRBJ1-1, with D unresolved. The V end was cut by 3 bases, the J end by 4 bases, with 12 bases between. CDR1 and CDR2 from the germline V gene are SGHAT and FQNNGV. CDR3 length: 14 residues. CDR3 in amino acids: CASSLTPEATEAFF. The CDR3 DNA reads as TGTGCCAGCAGCTTGACGCCAGAGGCCACTGAAGCTTTCTTT.

This clonotype was counted only a few times. V and J are TRBV28 and TRBJ2-2, with a possible D match to TRBD2 (6 bases). The germline CDR1 and CDR2 sequences are MDHEN and SYDVKM. This CDR3 comprises 15 residues. V was trimmed by 3 bases and J by 5 bases, leaving 13 bases between them. In nucleotides, the CDR3 is TGTGCCAGCAGTTTCCCCCCCCGGGGGACCGGGGAGCTGTTTTTT. Translating it yields CASSFPPRGTGELFF.

This clonotype was recorded a few times. This chain connects TRBV6-2 or TRBV6-3 to TRBJ2-2; no clear D. CDR1 and CDR2 from the germline V gene are MNHEY and SVGEGT. This CDR3 comprises 14 residues. Trimming cost V 5 bases and J 7 bases, with 14 bases left between them. The CDR3 nucleotides are TGTGCCAGCAGTACGAGTCCCTACGGCGGGGAGCTGTTTTTT. Residues: CASSTSPYGGELFF.